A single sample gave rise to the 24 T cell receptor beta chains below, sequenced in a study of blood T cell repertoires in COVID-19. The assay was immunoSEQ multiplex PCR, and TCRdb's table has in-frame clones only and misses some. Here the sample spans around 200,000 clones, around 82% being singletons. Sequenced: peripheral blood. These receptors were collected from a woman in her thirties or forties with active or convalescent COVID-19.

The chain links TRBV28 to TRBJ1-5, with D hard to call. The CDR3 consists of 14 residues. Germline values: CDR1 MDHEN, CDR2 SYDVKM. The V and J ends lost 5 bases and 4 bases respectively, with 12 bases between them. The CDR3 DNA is TGTGCCAGCAGTCCACCGGGCGGGAATCAGCCCCAGCATTTT. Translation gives CASSPPGGNQPQHF. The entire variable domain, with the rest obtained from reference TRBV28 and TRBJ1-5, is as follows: DVKVTQSSRYLVKRTGEKVFLECVQDMDHENMFWYRQDPGLGLRLIYFSYDVKMKEKGDIPEGYSVSREKKERFSLILESASTNQTSMYLCASSPPGGNQPQHFGDGTRLSIL.

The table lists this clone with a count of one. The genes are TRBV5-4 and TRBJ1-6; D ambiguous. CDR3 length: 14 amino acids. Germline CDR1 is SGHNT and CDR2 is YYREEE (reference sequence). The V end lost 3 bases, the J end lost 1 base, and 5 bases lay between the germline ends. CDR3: CASSSLSYNSPLHF. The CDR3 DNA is TGTGCCAGCAGCTCCCTATCCTATAATTCACCCCTCCACTTT.

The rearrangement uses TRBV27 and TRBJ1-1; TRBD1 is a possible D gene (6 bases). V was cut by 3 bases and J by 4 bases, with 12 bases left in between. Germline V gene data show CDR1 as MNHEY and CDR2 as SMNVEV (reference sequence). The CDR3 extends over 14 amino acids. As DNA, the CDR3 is TGTGCCAGCAGTTTTCAGGGGTGGAGCACTGAAGCTTTCTTT. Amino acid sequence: CASSFQGWSTEAFF.

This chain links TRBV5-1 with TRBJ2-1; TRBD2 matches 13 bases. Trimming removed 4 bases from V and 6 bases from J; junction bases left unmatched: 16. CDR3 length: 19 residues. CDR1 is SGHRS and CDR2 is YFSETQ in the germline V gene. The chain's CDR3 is CASSPAGTSGMGVSNEQFF. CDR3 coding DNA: TGCGCCAGCAGCCCTGCCGGGACTAGCGGGATGGGGGTCAGCAATGAGCAGTTCTTC.

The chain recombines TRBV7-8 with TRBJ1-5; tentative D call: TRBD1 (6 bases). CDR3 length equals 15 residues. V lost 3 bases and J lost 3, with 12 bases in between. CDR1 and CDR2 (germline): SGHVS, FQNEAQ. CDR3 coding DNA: TGTGCCAGCAGCTTCTCGGACAGCCACAATCAGCCCCAGCATTTT. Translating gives CASSFSDSHNQPQHF.

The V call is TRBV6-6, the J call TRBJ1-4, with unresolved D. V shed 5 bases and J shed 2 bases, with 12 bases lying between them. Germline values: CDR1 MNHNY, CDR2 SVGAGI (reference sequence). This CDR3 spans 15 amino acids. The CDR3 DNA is TGTGCCAGCAGTCGTCGCGGGCAGACTAATGAAAAACTGTTTTTT. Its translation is CASSRRGQTNEKLFF.

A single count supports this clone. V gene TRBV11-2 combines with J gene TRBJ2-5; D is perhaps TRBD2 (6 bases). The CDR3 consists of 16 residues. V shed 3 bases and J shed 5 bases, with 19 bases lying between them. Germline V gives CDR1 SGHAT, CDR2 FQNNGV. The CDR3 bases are TGTGCCAGCAGCTTGGGACGGGGACTTCCTTGGGAGACCCAGTACTTC. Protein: CASSLGRGLPWETQYF.

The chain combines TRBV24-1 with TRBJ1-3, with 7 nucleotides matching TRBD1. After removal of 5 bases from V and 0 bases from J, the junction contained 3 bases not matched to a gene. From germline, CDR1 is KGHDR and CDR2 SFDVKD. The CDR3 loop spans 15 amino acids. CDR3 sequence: CATSVTGASGNTIYF. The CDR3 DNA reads TGTGCCACCAGTGTTACAGGGGCCTCTGGAAACACCATATATTTT.

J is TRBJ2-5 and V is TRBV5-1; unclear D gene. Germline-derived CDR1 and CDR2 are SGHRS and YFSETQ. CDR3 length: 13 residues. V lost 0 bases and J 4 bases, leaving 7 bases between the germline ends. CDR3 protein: CASSLANSETQYF. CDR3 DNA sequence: TGCGCCAGCAGCTTGGCCAACTCAGAGACCCAGTACTTC.

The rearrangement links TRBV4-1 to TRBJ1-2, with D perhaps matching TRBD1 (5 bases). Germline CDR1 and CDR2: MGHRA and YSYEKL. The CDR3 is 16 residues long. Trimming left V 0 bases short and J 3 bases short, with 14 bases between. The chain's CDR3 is CASSQEPGRLDYGYTF. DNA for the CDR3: TGCGCCAGCAGCCAAGAGCCAGGGAGGTTGGACTATGGCTACACCTTC.

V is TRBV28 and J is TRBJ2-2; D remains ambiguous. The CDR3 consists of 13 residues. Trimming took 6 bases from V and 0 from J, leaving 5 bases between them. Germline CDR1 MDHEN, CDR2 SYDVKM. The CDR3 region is CASSYPNTGELFF. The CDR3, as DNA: TGTGCCAGCAGCTACCCGAACACCGGGGAGCTGTTTTTT. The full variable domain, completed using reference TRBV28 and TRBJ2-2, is DVKVTQSSRYLVKRTGEKVFLECVQDMDHENMFWYRQDPGLGLRLIYFSYDVKMKEKGDIPEGYSVSREKKERFSLILESASTNQTSMYLCASSYPNTGELFFGEGSRLTVL.

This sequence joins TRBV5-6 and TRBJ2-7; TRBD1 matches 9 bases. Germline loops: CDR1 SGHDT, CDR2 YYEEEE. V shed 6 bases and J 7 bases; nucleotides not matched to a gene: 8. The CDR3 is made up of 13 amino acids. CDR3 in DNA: TGTGCCAGCACCCGGACAGGGGCGGTGGAGCAGTACTTC. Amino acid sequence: CASTRTGAVEQYF.

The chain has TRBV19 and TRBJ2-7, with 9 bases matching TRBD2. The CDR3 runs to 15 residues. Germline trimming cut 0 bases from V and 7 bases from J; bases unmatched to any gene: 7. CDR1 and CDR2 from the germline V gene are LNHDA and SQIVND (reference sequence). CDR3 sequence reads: CASSIEGSGSREQYF. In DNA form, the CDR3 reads TGTGCCAGTAGTATAGAAGGTAGCGGGAGCAGGGAGCAGTACTTC.

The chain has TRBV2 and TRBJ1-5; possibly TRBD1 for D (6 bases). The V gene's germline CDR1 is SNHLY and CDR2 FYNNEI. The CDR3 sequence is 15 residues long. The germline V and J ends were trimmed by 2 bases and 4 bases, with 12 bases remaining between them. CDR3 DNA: TGTGCCAGCAGTGAATCAGCAGGGGCGAATCAGCCCCAGCATTTT. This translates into CASSESAGANQPQHF.

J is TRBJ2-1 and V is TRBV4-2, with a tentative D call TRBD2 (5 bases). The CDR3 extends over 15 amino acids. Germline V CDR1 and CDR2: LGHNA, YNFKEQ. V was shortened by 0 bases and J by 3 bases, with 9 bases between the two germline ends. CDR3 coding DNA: TGTGCCAGCAGCCAAGATTGGACTGGCTACAATGAGCAGTTCTTC. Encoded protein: CASSQDWTGYNEQFF.

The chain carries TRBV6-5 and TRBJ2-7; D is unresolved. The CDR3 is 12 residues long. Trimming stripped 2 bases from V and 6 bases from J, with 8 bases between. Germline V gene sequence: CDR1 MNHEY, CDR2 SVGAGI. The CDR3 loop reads CASSYGTAEQYF. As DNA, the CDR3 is TGTGCCAGCAGTTACGGCACAGCCGAGCAGTACTTC.

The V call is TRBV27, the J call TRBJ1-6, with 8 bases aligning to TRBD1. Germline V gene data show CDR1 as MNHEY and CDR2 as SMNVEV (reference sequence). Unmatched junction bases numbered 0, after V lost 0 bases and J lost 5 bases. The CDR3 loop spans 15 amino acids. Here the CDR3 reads CASSLSGQDNSPLHF. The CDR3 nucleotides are TGTGCCAGCAGTTTATCGGGACAGGATAATTCACCCCTCCACTTT.

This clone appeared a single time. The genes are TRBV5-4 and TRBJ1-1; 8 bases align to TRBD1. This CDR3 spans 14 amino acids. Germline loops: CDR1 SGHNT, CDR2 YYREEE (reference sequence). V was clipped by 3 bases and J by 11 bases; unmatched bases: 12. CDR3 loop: CASSSPTGEDSAFF. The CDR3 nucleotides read TGTGCCAGCAGCTCGCCGACAGGGGAAGATTCGGCTTTCTTT.

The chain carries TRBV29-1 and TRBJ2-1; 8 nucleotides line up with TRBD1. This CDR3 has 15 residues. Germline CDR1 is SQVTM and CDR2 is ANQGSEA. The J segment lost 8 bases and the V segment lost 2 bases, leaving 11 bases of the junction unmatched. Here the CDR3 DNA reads TGCAGCGTTGAAAGACAGGGGTCGGCCCCCCATGAGCAGTTCTTC. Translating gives CSVERQGSAPHEQFF.

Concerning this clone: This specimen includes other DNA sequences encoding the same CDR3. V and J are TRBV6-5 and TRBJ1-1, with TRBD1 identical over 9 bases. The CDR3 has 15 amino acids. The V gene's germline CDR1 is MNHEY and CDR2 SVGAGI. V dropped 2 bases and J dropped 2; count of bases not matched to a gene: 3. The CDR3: CASSYPGQGNTEAFF. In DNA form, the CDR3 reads TGTGCCAGCAGTTACCCGGGACAGGGAAACACTGAAGCTTTCTTT.

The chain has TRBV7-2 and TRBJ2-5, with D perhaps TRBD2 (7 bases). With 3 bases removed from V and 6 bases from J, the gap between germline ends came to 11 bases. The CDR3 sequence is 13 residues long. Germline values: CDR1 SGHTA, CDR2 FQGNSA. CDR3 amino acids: CASSLLGGQTQYF. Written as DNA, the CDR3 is TGTGCCAGCAGCTTGTTGGGGGGGCAGACCCAGTACTTC.

The CDR3 here is CASSYYQAGTQPQHF. CDR3 sequence (DNA): TGTGCCAGCAGTTACTATCAGGCGGGGACTCAGCCCCAGCATTTT. The chain carries TRBV6-6 and TRBJ1-5; D perhaps matches TRBD1 (5 bases). Germline-derived CDR1 and CDR2 are MNHNY and SVGAGI (reference sequence). The V end was cut by 1 base, the J end by 6 bases, with 13 bases between. The CDR3 sequence is 15 residues long.

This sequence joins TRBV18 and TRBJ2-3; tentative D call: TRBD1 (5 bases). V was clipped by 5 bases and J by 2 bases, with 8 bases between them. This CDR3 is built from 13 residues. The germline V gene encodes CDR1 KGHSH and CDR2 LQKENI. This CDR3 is CASSGGATDTQYF. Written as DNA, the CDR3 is TGTGCCAGCTCAGGTGGGGCCACAGATACGCAGTATTTT.

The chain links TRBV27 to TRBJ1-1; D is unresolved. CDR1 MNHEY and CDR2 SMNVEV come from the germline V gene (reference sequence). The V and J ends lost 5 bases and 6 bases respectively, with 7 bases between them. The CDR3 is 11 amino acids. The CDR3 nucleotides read TGTGCCAGCAGTACCGGGTCTGAAGCTTTCTTT. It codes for CASSTGSEAFF.